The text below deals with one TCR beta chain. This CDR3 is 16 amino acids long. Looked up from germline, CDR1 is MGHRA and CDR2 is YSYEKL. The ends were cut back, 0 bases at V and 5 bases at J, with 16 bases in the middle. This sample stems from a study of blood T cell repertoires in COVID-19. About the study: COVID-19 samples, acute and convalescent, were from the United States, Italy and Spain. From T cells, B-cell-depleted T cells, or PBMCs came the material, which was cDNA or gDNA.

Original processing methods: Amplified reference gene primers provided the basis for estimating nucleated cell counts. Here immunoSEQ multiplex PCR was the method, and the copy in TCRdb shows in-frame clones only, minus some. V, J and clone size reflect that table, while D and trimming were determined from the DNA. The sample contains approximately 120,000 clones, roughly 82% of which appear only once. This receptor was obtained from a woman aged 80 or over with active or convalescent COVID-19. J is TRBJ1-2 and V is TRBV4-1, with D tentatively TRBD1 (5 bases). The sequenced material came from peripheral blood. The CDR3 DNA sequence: TGCGCCAGCAGCCAAGATCGGGGGATGGGAGTATATGGCTACACCTTC. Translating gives CASSQDRGMGVYGYTF.